This T cell receptor (beta chain) was sequenced for a study of identical twins (TCRdb year 2016). Study-level background: To test whether fetal clonotypes persist, the study used deep sequencing on TCR alpha and beta repertoires from monozygotic twins, unrelated adults of various ages, and cord blood. To rule out contamination, replicate twin experiments were performed at different times with different library preparation protocols.

Only healthy Caucasian donors were included. The study also sequenced three unrelated non-twin adults: a male aged 18 to 30, a male aged 50 to 60 and a female aged 50 to 60. Miltenyi CD45RO+ enrichment and human naive T-cell isolation kits were used to isolate memory (CD45RO+) and naive T cells from PBMC. The CDR3, from cysteine to phenylalanine, totals 15 residues. Only the CDR3 DNA stays, 45 bases, in frame from base 1. Trimming removed 3 bases from V and 1 base from J; the gene matches leave 3 bases unexplained. The germline V gene (reference sequence) gives CDR1 as LGHDT and CDR2 as YNNKEL. The library was built by means of 5' RACE. The sample was run on an Illumina HiSeq 2000. A universal primer binding site was added through template switching, and the final cDNA carried a unique molecular identifier so that TCR cDNA molecules could be counted accurately. Specific primers in the conserved constant-segment region were used to synthesize first-strand cDNA for the TCR alpha and beta chains. To control for contamination, every cDNA library was double barcoded, receiving both a SMART-Mk sample barcode and Illumina barcodes. TruSeq adapter sequences along with Illumina sample barcodes were introduced in two successive PCR steps. Sequencing of the TCR alpha and beta cDNA libraries was done on the Illumina HiSeq platform using custom primers. In the authors' own workflow: Raw reads were processed with MiGEC to extract unique molecular identifiers, and MiXCR was used to determine CDR3 positions. For each individual, recombination models were inferred using an EM algorithm with the repgenHMM and IGoR tools. The tcR package in R was used for shared clonotype analysis, with sharing normalized by the product of cloneset sizes. Out-of-frame nonproductive sequences were analyzed to study raw recombination free of thymic and clonal selection effects. Clones were called with MiXCR by TCRdb after fastp trimmed the public reads at Q25, and only in-frame beta chains were retained. Under each unique CDR3 protein, matching rows form one entry showing the most common genes and DNA. The V and J calls, along with clone size, are taken from TCRdb and not from the paper's own processing. The sample yields approximately 670,000 distinct CDR3 sequences; 6.1% were counted once. The leading ten clones occupy around 2% of the sample.

Comment on this clonotype: It lacks a known antigen. No base quality information exists; no much larger clone differs at one position.

Results and caveats for the whole study, not just this receptor: Zero-insertion analyses could be partly confounded by invariant T cells such as MAIT and iNKT, although diverse VJ usage argued against such confounding for most clonotypes. Fewer insertions were carried by abundant cord blood beta clonotypes; a weaker similar trend was observed in young adult naive repertoires, while no such trend was observed in memory repertoires. In beta out-of-frame sequences, excess twin sharing was weaker, because having fewer shared sequences lowered the signal-to-noise ratio. Because the same donors could not be followed over many years, conclusions were based on cross-sectional statistical analysis. Compared with coincidental sharing between unrelated individuals, an excess of low generation-probability sequences was observed among out-of-frame TCR alpha sequences shared between twins. In monozygotic twins, out-of-frame TCR alpha sharing was systematically underestimated by recombination models, although the models agreed with sharing between unrelated individuals.

The sequence links TRBV3-1 to TRBJ1-1, with 9 middle bases fitting TRBD1. The receptor comes from a man aged 18 to 30 in good health. What was sequenced was naive T cells sorted from blood. The cell subset or site label corresponds to: cells isolated with a human naive T-cell isolation kit. In nucleotides, the sequence is TGTGCCAGCAGCCACCGGGGACAGGGGAACACTGAAGCTTTCTTT. This codes for CASSHRGQGNTEAFF.